The clone carrying this T cell receptor (beta chain) was picked up one time. The record originates from a study of blood T cell repertoires in COVID-19. Background on the study: PBMCs, B-cell-depleted T cells, or T cells were the source of the cDNA or gDNA that made up the material.

Study processing details: Amplification from reference gene primers served as the basis for estimated nucleated cell counts. The assay was immunoSEQ multiplex PCR, and TCRdb's table has in-frame clones only and misses some. That table is the source of V, J and clone size, and D and trimming were worked out from the DNA. The data show 200,000 or so clones, about 83% seen once. V lost 1 base and J lost 4, with 7 bases in between. The CDR3 is 13 amino acids. The germline V gene has CDR1 SGHVS and CDR2 FQNEAQ. The participants were between roughly 18 and 100 years old and came from about two dozen US areas. Participants were placed into cohorts based on the clinical history they reported.

What was sequenced was PBMCs or T cells enriched from blood (not recorded which). The chain joins TRBV7-8 to TRBJ2-5; no reliable D call. This TCR was recovered from a woman aged 50 to 60 who had been exposed to COVID-19. The CDR3 sequence is CASSLGERETQYF. Written as DNA, the CDR3 is TGTGCCAGCAGCTTAGGAGAGAGAGAGACCCAGTACTTC.